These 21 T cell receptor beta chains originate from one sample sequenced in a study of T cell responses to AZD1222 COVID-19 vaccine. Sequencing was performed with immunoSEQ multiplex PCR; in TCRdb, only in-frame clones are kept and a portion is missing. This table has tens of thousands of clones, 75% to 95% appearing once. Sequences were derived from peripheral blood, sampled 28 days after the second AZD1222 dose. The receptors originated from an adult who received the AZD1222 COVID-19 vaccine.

This CDR3 is CAISDSGGSNQPQHF. The CDR3 DNA is TGTGCCATCAGTGATAGTGGAGGGAGCAATCAGCCCCAGCATTTT. V gene TRBV10-3 combines with J gene TRBJ1-5; D is unclear. Trimming stripped 3 bases from V and 1 base from J, with 10 bases between. The CDR3 contains 15 residues. Per germline, CDR1 ENHRY and CDR2 SYGVKD.

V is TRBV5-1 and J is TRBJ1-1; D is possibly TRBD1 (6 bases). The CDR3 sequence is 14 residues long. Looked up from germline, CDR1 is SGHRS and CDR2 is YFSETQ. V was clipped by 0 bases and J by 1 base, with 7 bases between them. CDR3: CASSLGTANTEAFF. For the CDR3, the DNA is TGCGCCAGCAGCTTGGGGACAGCGAACACTGAAGCTTTCTTT. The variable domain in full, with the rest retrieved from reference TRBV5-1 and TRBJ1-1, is KAGVTQTPRYLIKTRGQQVTLSCSPISGHRSVSWYQQTPGQGLQFLFEYFSETQRNKGNFPGRFSGRQFSNSRSEMNVSTLELGDSALYLCASSLGTANTEAFFGQGTRLTVV.

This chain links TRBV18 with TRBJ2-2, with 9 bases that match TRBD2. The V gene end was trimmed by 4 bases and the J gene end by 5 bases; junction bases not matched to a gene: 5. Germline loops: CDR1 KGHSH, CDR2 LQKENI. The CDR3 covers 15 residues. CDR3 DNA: TGTGCCAGCTCACGGACTAGCGCCACAACCGGGGAGCTGTTTTTT. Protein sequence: CASSRTSATTGELFF. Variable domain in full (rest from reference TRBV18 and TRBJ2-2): NAGVMQNPRHLVRRRGQEARLRCSPMKGHSHVYWYRQLPEEGLKFMVYLQKENIIDESGMPKERFSAEFPKEGPSILRIQQVVRGDSAAYFCASSRTSATTGELFFGEGSRLTVL.

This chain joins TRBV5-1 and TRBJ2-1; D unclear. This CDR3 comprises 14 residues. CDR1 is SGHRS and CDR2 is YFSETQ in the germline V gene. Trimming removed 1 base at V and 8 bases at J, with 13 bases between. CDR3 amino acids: CASSLSAPKDEQFF. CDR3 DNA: TGCGCCAGCAGCTTGTCAGCACCCAAGGATGAGCAGTTCTTC.

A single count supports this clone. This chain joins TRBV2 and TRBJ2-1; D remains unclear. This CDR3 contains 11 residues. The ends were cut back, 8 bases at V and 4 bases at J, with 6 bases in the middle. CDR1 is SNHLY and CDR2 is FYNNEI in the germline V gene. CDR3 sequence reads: CASSSYNEQFF. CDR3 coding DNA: TGTGCCAGCTCTTCGTACAATGAGCAGTTCTTC.

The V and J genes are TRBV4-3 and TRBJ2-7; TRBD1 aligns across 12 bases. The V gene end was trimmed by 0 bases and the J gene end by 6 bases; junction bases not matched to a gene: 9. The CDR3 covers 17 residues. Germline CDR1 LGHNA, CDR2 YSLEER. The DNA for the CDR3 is TGCGCCAGCAGCCAAGAGGGGACAGGGGGCATTTCCGGCGAGCAGTACTTC. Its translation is CASSQEGTGGISGEQYF.

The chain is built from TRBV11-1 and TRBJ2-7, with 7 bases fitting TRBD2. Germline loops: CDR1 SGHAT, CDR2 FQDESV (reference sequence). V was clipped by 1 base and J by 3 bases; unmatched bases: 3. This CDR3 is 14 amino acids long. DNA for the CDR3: TGTGCCAGCAGCTTAGGGGGAGGGGTCTACGAGCAGTACTTC. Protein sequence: CASSLGGGVYEQYF.

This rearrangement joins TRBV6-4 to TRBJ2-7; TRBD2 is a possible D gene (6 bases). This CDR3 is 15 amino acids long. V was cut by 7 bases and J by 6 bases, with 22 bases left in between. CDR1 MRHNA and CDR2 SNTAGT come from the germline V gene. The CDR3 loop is CASIRPGLRVCEQYF. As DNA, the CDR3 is TGTGCCAGCATTAGGCCGGGACTGAGGGTCTGCGAGCAGTACTTC.

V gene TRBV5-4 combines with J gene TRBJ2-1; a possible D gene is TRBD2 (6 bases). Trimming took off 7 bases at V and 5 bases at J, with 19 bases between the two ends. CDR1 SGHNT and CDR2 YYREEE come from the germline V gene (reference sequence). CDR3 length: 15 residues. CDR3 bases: TGTGCCAGCTTGGCCGGGGGACTGTCTCACAATGAGCAGTTCTTC. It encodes CASLAGGLSHNEQFF. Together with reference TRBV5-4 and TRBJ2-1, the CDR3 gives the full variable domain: ETGVTQSPTHLIKTRGQQVTLRCSSQSGHNTVSWYQQALGQGPQFIFQYYREEENGRGNFPPRFSGLQFPNYSSELNVNALELDDSALYLCASLAGGLSHNEQFFGPGTRLTVL.

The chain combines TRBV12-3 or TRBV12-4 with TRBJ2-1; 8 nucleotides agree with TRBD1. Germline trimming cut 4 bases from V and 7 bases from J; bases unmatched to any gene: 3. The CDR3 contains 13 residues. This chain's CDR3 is CASSSRGRNEQFF. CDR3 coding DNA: TGTGCCAGCAGTTCCAGGGGGCGGAATGAGCAGTTCTTC.

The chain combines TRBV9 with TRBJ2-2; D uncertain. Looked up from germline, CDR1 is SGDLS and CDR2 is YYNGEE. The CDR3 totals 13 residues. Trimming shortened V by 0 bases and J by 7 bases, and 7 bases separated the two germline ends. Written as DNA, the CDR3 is TGTGCCAGCAGCGTAGAGGTTGGCGGGGAGCTGTTTTTT. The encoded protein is CASSVEVGGELFF.

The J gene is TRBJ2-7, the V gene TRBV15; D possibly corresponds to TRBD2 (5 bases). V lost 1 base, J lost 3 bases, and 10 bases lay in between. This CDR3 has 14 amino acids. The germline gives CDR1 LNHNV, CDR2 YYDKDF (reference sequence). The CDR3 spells CATSRGSTSYEQYF. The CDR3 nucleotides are TGTGCCACCAGCAGAGGAAGCACTAGCTACGAGCAGTACTTC.

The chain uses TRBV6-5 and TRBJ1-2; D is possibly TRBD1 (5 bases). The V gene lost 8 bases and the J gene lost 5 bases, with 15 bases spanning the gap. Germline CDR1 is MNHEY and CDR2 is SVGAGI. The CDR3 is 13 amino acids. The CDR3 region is CASAPGVRYGYTF. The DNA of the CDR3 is TGTGCCAGCGCCCCGGGGGTCCGGTATGGCTACACCTTC.

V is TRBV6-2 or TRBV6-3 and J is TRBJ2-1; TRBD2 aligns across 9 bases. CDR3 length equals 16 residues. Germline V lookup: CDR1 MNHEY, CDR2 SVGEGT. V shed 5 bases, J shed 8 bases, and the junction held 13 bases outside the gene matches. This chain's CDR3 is CASSTPGLAGKDEQFF. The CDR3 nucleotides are TGTGCCAGCAGTACCCCGGGGCTAGCGGGAAAGGATGAGCAGTTCTTC.

CDR3 nucleotides: TGTGCCAGCAGTTCCCCCGGGACTAGCGGGACCATCTCCTACGAGCAGTACTTC. Protein product: CASSSPGTSGTISYEQYF. This sequence joins TRBV6-2 or TRBV6-3 and TRBJ2-7, with 13 bases lining up with TRBD2. V lost 4 bases to trimming and J lost 0 bases; unmatched junction nucleotides: 9. Germline V CDR1 and CDR2: MNHEY, SVGEGT. The CDR3 is 18 amino acids.

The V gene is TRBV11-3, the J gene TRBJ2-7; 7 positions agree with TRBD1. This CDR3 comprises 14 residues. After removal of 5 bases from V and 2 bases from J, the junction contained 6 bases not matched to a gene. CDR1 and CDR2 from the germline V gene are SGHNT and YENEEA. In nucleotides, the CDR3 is TGTGCCAGCAGCCCCGCCACAGGGGCCTACGAGCAGTACTTC. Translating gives CASSPATGAYEQYF.

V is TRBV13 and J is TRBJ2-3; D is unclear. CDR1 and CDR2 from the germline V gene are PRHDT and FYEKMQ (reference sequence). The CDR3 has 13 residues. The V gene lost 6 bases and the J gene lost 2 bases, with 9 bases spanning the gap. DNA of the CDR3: TGTGCCAGCAGTGTAGGGTACACAGATACGCAGTATTTT. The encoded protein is CASSVGYTDTQYF.

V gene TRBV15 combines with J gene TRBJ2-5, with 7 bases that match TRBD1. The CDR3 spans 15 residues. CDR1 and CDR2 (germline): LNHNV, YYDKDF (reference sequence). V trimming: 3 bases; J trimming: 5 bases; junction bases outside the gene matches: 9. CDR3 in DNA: TGTGCCACCAGCAGCCTTCAGGGGGTGGGGGAGACCCAGTACTTC. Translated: CATSSLQGVGETQYF. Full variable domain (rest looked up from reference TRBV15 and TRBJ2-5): DAMVIQNPRYQVTQFGKPVTLSCSQTLNHNVMYWYQQKSSQAPKLLFHYYDKDFNNEADTPDNFQSRRPNTSFCFLDIRSPGLGDTAMYLCATSSLQGVGETQYFGPGTRLLVL.

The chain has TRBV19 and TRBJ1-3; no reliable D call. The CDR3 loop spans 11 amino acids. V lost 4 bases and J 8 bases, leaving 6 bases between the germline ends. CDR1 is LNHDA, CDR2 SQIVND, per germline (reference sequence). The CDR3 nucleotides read TGTGCCAGTAGTACCTATGACACCATATATTTT. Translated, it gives CASSTYDTIYF.

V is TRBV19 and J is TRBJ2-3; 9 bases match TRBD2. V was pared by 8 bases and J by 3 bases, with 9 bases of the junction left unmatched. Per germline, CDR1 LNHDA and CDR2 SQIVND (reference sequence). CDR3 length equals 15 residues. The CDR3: CASDLGSGRTDTQYF. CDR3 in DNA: TGTGCCAGTGACCTCGGGAGCGGGAGGACAGATACGCAGTATTTT.

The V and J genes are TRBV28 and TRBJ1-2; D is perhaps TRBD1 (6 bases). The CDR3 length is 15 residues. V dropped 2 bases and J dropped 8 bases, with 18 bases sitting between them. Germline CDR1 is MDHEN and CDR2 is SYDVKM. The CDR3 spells CASSLPTGHGFGYTF. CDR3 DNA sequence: TGTGCCAGCAGTTTACCGACAGGTCATGGTTTCGGCTACACCTTC.